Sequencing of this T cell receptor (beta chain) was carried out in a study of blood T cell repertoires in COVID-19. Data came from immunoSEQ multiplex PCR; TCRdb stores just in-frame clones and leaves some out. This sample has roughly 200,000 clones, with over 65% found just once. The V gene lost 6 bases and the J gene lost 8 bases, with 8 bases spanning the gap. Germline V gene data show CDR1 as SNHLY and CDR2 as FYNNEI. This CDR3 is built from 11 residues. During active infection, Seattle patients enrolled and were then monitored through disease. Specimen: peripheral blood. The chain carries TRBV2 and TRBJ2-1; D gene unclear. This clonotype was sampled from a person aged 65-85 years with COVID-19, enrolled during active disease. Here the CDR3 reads CASRLGDEQFF. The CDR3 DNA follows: TGTGCCAGCAGGTTAGGAGATGAGCAGTTCTTC.